This T cell receptor (beta chain) originates from a study of T cell repertoires in cytomegalovirus infection (dated by TCRdb to the late 2010s). As for the study more broadly: Donor HLA type was relevant to the analysis, because carriage of CMV infection together with the matching HLA type was indicated by public TCR beta signatures. Study-wide findings and limitations: Carriers of CMV infection plus the relevant HLA type were discriminated by the cumulative frequency of public TCR beta family members in the study cohort and in an independent roughly 400-donor cohort. The ex vivo response was dominated by HLA-C-restricted CMV-specific TCR beta clonotypes, which also provided the single most frequent clonotype in two of eight donors.

The germline V end is reduced by 6 bases and the J end by 9 bases; junction bases left unmatched: 10. The CDR3 runs 14 residues from the cysteine to the phenylalanine. Here the CDR3 DNA is all that survives: 42 bases in frame from base 1. Per the germline V gene, KGHSH is the CDR1 and LQKENI is the CDR2. The sequencer was an Illumina HiSeq 1500. In TCRdb, the public reads were trimmed at Q25 with fastp and aligned with MiXCR, with productive beta chains retained. Each entry is one CDR3 protein sequence, shown with its most common DNA and genes. Counted in this sample were 110,000 to 150,000 distinct CDR3 sequences; about 6.5% of them appeared once. The biggest ten clones account for under 20% of the sample. This clonotype was picked up a small number of times. There is no known antigen for this receptor. No much larger clone is present one base from it, and per-base qualities are unavailable.

Here the chain combines TRBV18 and TRBJ1-5; the junction holds 8 bases that match TRBD1. Source material: PBMCs. The receptor was isolated from a human donor in good health (CMV status not recorded). Some clones in this sample may be carry-over from other donors' samples. Here is the DNA: TGTGCCAGCTCCGACGATTCAGGGGGCCGGCCCCAGCATTTT. Translation gives CASSDDSGGRPQHF. Reference TRBV18 and TRBJ1-5 proteins supply the regions before and after the CDR3; the full variable domain is: NAGVMQNPRHLVRRRGQEARLRCSPMKGHSHVYWYRQLPEEGLKFMVYLQKENIIDESGMPKERFSAEFPKEGPSILRIQQVVRGDSAAYFCASSDDSGGRPQHFGDGTRLSIL.